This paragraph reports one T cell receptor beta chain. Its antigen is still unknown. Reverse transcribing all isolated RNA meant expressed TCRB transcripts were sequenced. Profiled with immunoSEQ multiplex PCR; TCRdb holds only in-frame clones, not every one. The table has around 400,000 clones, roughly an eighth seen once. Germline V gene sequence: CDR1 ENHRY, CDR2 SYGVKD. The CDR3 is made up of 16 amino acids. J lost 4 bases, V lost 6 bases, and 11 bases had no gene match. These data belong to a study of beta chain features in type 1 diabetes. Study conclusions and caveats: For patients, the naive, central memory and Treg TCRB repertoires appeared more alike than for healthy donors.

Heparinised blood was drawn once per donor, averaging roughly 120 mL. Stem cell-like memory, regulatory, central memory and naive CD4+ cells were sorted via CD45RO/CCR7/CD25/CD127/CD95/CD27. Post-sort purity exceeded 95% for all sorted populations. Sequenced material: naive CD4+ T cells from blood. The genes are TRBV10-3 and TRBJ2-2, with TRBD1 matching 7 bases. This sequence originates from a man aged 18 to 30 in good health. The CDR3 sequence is CAISPSRTGATGELFF. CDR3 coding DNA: TGTGCCATCAGCCCCTCGCGAACAGGGGCCACCGGGGAGCTGTTTTTT.